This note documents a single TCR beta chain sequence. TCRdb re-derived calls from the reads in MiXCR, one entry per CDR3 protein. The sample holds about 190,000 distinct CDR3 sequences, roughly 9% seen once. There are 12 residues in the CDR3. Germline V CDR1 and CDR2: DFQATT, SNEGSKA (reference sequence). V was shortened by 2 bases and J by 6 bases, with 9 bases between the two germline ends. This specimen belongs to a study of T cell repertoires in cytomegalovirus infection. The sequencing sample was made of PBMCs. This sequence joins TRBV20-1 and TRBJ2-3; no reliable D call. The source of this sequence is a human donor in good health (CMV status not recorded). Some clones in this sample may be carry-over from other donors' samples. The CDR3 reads CSARPNADTQYF. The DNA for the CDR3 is TGCAGTGCTAGACCCAATGCGGATACGCAGTATTTT.